These 8 T cell receptor beta chains were all obtained from the same sample, sequenced in a study of cytomegalovirus exposure and HLA in healthy donors. The primer mix had 60 Vbeta and 13 Jbeta primers. Clones were sequenced by immunoSEQ multiplex PCR, and TCRdb holds only the in-frame ones, with some missing. Of about 140,000 clones listed, roughly 79% are singletons. What was sequenced was PBMCs. The origin of the receptors is a man aged 18 to 30 in good health and CMV-seronegative.

The chain has TRBV19 and TRBJ1-2, with 8 bases lining up with TRBD1. The CDR3 is made up of 13 amino acids. The germline V gene has CDR1 LNHDA and CDR2 SQIVND (reference sequence). After removal of 3 bases from V and 6 bases from J, the junction contained 3 bases not matched to a gene. The CDR3 DNA is TGTGCCAGTAGTATGCTGACAGGGGATGGCTACACCTTC. Encoded protein: CASSMLTGDGYTF.

The CDR3 spells CASSPEARTGVNEQFF. The CDR3 bases are TGTGCCAGCTCACCAGAGGCCAGGACAGGGGTCAATGAGCAGTTCTTC. This rearrangement joins TRBV18 to TRBJ2-1; 9 bases match TRBD1. The CDR3 runs to 16 residues. After removal of 2 bases from V and 6 bases from J, the junction contained 8 bases not matched to a gene. CDR1 and CDR2 (germline): KGHSH, LQKENI.

This sequence joins TRBV18 and TRBJ1-2; a possible D gene is TRBD1 (5 bases). Germline V gives CDR1 KGHSH, CDR2 LQKENI. CDR3 length: 16 amino acids. Trimming cost V 3 bases and J 0 bases, with 14 bases left between them. This CDR3 reads CASSPQGGQTNYGYTF. As DNA, the CDR3 is TGTGCCAGCTCACCCCAGGGTGGCCAGACTAACTATGGCTACACCTTC.

This clone has just a few counts. The chain recombines TRBV6-6 with TRBJ1-1; tentatively, D is TRBD1 (5 bases). CDR1 and CDR2 from the germline V gene are MNHNY and SVGAGI (reference sequence). The CDR3 runs 11 residues. Trimming cost V 6 bases and J 7 bases, with 9 bases left between them. The CDR3 loop is CASSPGFEAFF. For the CDR3, the DNA is TGTGCCAGCAGCCCAGGGTTTGAAGCTTTCTTT.

This chain connects TRBV7-9 to TRBJ2-5; maybe TRBD1 (6 bases). Germline CDR1 is SEHNR and CDR2 is FQNEAQ (reference sequence). The V and J ends lost 11 bases and 5 bases respectively, with 12 bases between them. The CDR3 runs to 11 residues. CDR3 bases: TGTGCCTGCGACCAGGGGGAGACCCAGTACTTC. This encodes CACDQGETQYF. Full variable domain (rest looked up from reference TRBV7-9 and TRBJ2-5): DTGVSQNPRHKITKRGQNVTFRCDPISEHNRLYWYRQTLGQGPEFLTYFQNEAQLEKSRLLSDRFSAERPKGSFSTLEIQRTEQGDSAMYLCACDQGETQYFGPGTRLLVL.

The J gene is TRBJ2-2, the V gene TRBV13; 11 bases are a match to TRBD2. The CDR3 covers 17 residues. The trim removed 1 base at V and 5 bases at J, leaving 6 bases unmatched. The V gene's germline CDR1 is PRHDT and CDR2 FYEKMQ (reference sequence). The CDR3, as DNA: TGTGCCAGCAGCTTAGAACTAGCGGGGGCTGTAACCGGGGAGCTGTTTTTT. It is translated as CASSLELAGAVTGELFF.

The V call is TRBV6-1, the J call TRBJ1-4; 8 bases line up with TRBD1. The CDR3 is made up of 15 amino acids. Germline values: CDR1 MNHNS, CDR2 SASEGT. V lost 3 bases to trimming and J lost 10 bases; unmatched junction nucleotides: 10. The CDR3 region has the DNA TGTGCCAGCAGTGAGTTTAAGGGACAGGCGAGAAAACTGTTTTTT. Its protein product is CASSEFKGQARKLFF.

This clone was recorded only once. This rearrangement joins TRBV6-1 to TRBJ1-1; the D is unclear. The CDR3 covers 11 residues. Germline V CDR1 and CDR2: MNHNS, SASEGT. V was trimmed by 4 bases and J by 11 bases, leaving 11 bases between them. This CDR3 is CASSVGRRAFF. CDR3 bases: TGTGCCAGCAGTGTGGGCCGGAGGGCTTTCTTT.